The source of this T cell receptor (beta chain) is a study of T cell repertoires in cytomegalovirus infection. Study information: The authors used CMV epitopes that were HLA-C-restricted (recently identified) and HLA-B-restricted (well studied). CMV infection together with matching HLA type was indicated by public TCR beta signatures. Overall study results and limits: HLA-C-restricted, CMV-specific TCR beta clonotypes were dominant ex vivo.

TCRdb independently ran MiXCR on the reads; one entry per CDR3 protein. The sample includes roughly 990,000 distinct CDR3 sequences, approximately 33% of them seen just once. From germline, CDR1 is MNHEY and CDR2 SMNVEV (reference sequence). The V end was cut by 8 bases, the J end by 3 bases, with 14 bases between. CDR3 length: 14 residues. About this clonotype: Its specificity is not known.

This clonotype was obtained from a human donor in good health (CMV status not recorded). Some clones in this sample may be carry-over from other donors' samples. The sample here was cultured CD8+ T cells from PBMCs, taken from culture after CMV antigen stimulation. The chain uses TRBV27 and TRBJ1-5; perhaps TRBD1 as D (5 bases). The CDR3 spells CASGVQGTNQPQHF. The CDR3 DNA is TGTGCCAGCGGTGTCCAGGGCACCAATCAGCCCCAGCATTTT.